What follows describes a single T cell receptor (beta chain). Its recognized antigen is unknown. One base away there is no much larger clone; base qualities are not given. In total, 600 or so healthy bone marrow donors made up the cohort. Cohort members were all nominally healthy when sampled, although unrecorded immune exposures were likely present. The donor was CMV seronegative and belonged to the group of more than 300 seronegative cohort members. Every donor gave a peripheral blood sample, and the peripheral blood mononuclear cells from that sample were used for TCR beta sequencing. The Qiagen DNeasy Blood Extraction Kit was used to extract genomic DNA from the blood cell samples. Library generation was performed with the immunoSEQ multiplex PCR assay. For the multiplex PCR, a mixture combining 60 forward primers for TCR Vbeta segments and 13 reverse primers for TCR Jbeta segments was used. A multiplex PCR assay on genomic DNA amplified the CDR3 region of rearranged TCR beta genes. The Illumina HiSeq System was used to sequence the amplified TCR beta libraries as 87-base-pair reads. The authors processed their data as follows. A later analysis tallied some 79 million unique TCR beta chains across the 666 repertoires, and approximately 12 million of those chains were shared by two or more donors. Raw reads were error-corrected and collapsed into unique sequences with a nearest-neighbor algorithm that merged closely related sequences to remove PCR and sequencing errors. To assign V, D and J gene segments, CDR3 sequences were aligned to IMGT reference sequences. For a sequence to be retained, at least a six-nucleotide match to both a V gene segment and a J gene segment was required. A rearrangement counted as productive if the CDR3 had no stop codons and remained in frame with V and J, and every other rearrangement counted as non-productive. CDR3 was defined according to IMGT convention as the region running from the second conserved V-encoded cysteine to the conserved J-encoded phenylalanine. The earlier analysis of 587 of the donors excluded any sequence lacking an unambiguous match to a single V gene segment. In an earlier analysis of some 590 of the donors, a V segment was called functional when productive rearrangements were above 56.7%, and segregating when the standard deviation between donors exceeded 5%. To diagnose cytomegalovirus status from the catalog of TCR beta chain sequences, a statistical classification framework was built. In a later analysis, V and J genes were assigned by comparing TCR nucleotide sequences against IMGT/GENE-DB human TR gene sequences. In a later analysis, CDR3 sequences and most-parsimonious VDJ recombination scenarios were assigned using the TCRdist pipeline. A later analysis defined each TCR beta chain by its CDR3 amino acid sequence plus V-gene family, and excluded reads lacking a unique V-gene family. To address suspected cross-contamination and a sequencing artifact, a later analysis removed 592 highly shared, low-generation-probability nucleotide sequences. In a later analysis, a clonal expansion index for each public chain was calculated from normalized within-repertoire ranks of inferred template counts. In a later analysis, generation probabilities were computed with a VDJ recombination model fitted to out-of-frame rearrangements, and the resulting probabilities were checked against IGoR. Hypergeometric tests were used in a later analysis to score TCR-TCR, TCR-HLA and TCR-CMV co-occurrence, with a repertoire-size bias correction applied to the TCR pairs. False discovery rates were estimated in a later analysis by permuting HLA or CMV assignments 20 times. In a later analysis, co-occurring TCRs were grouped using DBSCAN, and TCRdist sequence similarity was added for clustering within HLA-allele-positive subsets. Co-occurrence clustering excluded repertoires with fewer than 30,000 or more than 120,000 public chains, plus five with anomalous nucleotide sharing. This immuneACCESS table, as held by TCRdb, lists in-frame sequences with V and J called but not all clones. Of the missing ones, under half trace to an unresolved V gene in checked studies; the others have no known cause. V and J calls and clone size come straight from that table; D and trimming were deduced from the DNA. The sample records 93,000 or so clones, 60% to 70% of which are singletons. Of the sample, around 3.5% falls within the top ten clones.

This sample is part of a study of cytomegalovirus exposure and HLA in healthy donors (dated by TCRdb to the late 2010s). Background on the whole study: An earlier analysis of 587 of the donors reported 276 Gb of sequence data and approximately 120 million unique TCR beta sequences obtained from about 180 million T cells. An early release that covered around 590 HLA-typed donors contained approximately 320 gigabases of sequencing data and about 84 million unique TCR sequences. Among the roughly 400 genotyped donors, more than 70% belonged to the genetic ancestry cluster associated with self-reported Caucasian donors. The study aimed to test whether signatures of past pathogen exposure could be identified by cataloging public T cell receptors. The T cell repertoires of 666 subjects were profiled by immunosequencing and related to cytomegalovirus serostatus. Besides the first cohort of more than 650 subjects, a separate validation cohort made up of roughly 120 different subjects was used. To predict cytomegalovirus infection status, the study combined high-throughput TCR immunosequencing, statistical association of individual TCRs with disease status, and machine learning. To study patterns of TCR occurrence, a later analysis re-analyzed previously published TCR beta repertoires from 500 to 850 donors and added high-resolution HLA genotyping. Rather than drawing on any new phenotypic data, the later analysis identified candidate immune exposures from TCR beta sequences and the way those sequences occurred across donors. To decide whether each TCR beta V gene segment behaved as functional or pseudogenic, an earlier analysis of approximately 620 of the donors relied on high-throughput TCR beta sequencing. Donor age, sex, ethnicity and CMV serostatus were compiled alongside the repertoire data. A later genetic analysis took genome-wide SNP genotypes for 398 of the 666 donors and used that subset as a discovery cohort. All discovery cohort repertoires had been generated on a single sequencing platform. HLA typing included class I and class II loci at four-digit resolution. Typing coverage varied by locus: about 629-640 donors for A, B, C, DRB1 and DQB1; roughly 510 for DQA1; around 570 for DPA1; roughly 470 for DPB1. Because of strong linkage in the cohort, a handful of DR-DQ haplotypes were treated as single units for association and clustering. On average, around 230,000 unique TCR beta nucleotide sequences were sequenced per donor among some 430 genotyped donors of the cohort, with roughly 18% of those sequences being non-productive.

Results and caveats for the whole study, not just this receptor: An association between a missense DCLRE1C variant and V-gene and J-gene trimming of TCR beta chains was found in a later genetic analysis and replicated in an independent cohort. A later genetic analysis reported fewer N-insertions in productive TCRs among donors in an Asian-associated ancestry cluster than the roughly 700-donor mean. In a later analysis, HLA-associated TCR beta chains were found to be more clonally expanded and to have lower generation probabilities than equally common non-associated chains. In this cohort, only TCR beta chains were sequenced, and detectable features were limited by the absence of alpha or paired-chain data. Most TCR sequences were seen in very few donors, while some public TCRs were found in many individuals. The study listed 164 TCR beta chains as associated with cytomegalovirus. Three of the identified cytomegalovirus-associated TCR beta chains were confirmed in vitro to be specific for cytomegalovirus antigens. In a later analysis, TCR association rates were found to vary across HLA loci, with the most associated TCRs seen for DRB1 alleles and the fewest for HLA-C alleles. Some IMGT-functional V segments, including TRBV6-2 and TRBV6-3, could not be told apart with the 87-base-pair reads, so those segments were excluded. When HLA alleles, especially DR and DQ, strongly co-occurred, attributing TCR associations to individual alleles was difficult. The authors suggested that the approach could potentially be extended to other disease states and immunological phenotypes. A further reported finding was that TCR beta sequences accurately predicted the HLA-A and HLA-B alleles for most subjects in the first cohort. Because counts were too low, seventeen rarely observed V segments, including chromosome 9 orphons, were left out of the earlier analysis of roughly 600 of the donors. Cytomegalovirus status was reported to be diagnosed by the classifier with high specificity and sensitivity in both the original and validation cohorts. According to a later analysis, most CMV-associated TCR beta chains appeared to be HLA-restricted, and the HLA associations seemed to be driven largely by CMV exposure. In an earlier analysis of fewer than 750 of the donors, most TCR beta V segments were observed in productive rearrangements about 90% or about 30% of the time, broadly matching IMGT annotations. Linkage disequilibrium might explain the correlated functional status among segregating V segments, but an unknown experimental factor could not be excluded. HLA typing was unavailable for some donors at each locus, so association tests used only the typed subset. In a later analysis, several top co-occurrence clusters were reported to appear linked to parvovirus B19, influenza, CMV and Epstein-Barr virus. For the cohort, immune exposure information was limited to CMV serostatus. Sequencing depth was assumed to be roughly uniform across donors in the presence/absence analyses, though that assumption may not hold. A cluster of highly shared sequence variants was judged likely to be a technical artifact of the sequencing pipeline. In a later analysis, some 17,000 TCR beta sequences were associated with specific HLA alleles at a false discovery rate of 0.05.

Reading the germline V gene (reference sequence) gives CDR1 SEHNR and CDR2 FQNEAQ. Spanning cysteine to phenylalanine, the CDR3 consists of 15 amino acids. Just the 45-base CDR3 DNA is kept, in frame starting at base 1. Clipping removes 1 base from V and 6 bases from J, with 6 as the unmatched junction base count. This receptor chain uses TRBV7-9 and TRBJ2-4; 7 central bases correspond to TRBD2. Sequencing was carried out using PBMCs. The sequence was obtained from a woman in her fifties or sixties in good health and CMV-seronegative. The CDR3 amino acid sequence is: CASSLGFGGTNIQYF. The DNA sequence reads TGTGCCAGCAGCTTAGGATTCGGGGGGACAAACATTCAGTACTTC.